The 32 T cell receptor beta chains listed next were all sequenced from one sample in a study of T cells in localized non-small cell lung cancer (dated by TCRdb to 2018 to 2020). Library preparation was by the immunoSEQ multiplex PCR assay. TCRdb holds this immuneACCESS table with in-frame rearrangements only. Some clones are missing; in checked studies, unresolved V genes explain under half, and the rest has no known cause. The sample table records tens of thousands of clones; 87% of these occur just once. The leading ten clones occupy less than 30% of the sample. The sample in question was peripheral blood, obtained before any cancer treatment. The receptor source for this set is a male donor aged 60 or over with stage I squamous cell lung carcinoma.

This chain joins TRBV5-1 and TRBJ2-5; D might be TRBD1 (6 bases). The germline CDR1 and CDR2 sequences are SGHRS and YFSETQ. With 0 bases removed from V and 4 bases from J, the gap between germline ends came to 10 bases. The CDR3 is 14 residues long. The CDR3 is CASSLVVGGETQYF. In DNA, the CDR3 is TGCGCCAGCAGCTTGGTGGTAGGGGGAGAGACCCAGTACTTC.

This chain uses TRBV10-1 with TRBJ2-3; D perhaps matches TRBD2 (6 bases). V gave up 7 bases and J gave up 1 base, with 9 bases separating them. Germline V gene sequence: CDR1 WNHNN, CDR2 SYGVQD (reference sequence). The CDR3 contains 13 residues. In DNA, the CDR3 is TGCGCCAGCACCCCGGGAGGCACAGATACGCAGTATTTT. It translates to CASTPGGTDTQYF.

The V and J genes are TRBV6-1 and TRBJ2-7; 10 nucleotides line up with TRBD1. Germline CDR1 reads MNHNS; CDR2 reads SASEGT. CDR3 length: 14 amino acids. V dropped 6 bases and J dropped 6; count of bases not matched to a gene: 8. The CDR3 DNA follows: TGTGCCAGCAGATTGGACAGGGGGGGGAGCGAGCAGTACTTC. This sequence encodes CASRLDRGGSEQYF.

This clone has only a few counts. V is TRBV7-2 and J is TRBJ2-1; 12 bases map to TRBD2. CDR1 and CDR2 (germline): SGHTA, FQGNSA. The CDR3 consists of 17 residues. Germline trimming cut 5 bases from V and 4 bases from J; bases unmatched to any gene: 9. CDR3 sequence (DNA): TGTGCCAGCAGCCCCCAGTTACTAGCGGGAGGATACAATGAGCAGTTCTTC. As protein: CASSPQLLAGGYNEQFF.

This rearrangement joins TRBV19 to TRBJ1-1; a weak D match, TRBD1 (6 bases). Trimming shortened V by 9 bases and J by 3 bases, and 17 bases separated the two germline ends. Germline V gives CDR1 LNHDA, CDR2 SQIVND (reference sequence). The CDR3 is made up of 14 amino acids. CDR3 DNA: TGTGCCAGCCAAATTAGACAGGTCTACACTGAAGCTTTCTTT. Residues: CASQIRQVYTEAFF.

The genes are TRBV18 and TRBJ2-7, with 8 bases matching TRBD2. This CDR3 has 15 residues. Per the germline V gene, CDR1 is KGHSH and CDR2 is LQKENI. Unmatched junction bases numbered 4, after V lost 1 base and J lost 2 bases. Here the CDR3 DNA reads TGTGCCAGCTCACCACAAGCGGGGGCCCCCTACGAGCAGTACTTC. Amino acids: CASSPQAGAPYEQYF.

A word on this clone: The junction departs from germline at one end; a sequencing error may be responsible. The V and J genes are TRBV4-1 and TRBJ1-1; no clear D gene. CDR1 is MGHRA and CDR2 is YSYEKL in the germline V gene. This CDR3 has 20 residues. The CDR3 protein is CASSQDRFGWRPNMNAEAFF. CDR3 sequence (DNA): TGCGCCAGCAGCCAAGATCGGTTCGGATGGCGACCTAACATGAACGCTGAAGCTTTCTTT.

The chain uses TRBV7-9 and TRBJ1-2, with D tentatively TRBD1 (5 bases). Trimming cost V 5 bases and J 9 bases, with 10 bases left between them. The CDR3 runs to 11 residues. Per germline, CDR1 SEHNR and CDR2 FQNEAQ (reference sequence). The CDR3 is CASSETVSYTF. CDR3 nucleotide sequence: TGTGCCAGCAGCGAGACAGTGAGCTACACCTTC.

The chain couples TRBV5-1 to TRBJ2-7; D is possibly TRBD1 or TRBD2 (5 bases each). The V and J ends lost 4 bases and 2 bases respectively, with 7 bases between them. Germline V gene data show CDR1 as SGHRS and CDR2 as YFSETQ. There are 12 residues in the CDR3. CDR3 sequence (DNA): TGCGCCAGCAGCCGGGGACCCTACGAGCAGTACTTC. Translation: CASSRGPYEQYF.

This chain connects TRBV6-5 to TRBJ1-5; the D is unclear. Between the trimmed V and J ends, which lost 6 bases and 7 bases, there was a span of 13 bases. The CDR3 contains 13 residues. CDR1 and CDR2 from the germline V gene are MNHEY and SVGAGI. This chain's CDR3 is CASSRDPGQPQHF. The CDR3 nucleotides are TGTGCCAGCAGCCGGGATCCTGGACAGCCCCAGCATTTT.

V usage is TRBV6-5 and J usage is TRBJ1-5; D is unresolved. Germline-derived CDR1 and CDR2 are MNHEY and SVGAGI. Trimming cost V 0 bases and J 4 bases, with 7 bases left between them. The CDR3 covers 14 residues. Here the CDR3 DNA reads TGTGCCAGCAGTTACTCGTCCCAGAATCAGCCCCAGCATTTT. Protein: CASSYSSQNQPQHF.

This rearrangement joins TRBV7-2 to TRBJ2-2; 11 nucleotides agree with TRBD2. Germline V gives CDR1 SGHTA, CDR2 FQGNSA. Trimming removed 6 bases from V and 6 bases from J; junction bases left unmatched: 6. The CDR3 length is 15 residues. CDR3 amino acids: CASRITSGGPGELFF. CDR3 DNA: TGTGCCAGCAGGATCACTAGCGGGGGTCCCGGGGAGCTGTTTTTT.

The chain carries TRBV5-5 and TRBJ1-1; perhaps TRBD1 as D (6 bases). V gave up 4 bases and J gave up 2 bases, with 9 bases separating them. This CDR3 is 13 amino acids long. Germline V lookup: CDR1 SGHKS, CDR2 YYEKEE (reference sequence). The CDR3 reads CASSPTGNTEAFF. Written as DNA, the CDR3 is TGTGCCAGCAGCCCGACAGGTAACACTGAAGCTTTCTTT. The full variable domain, its missing parts supplied by reference TRBV5-5 and TRBJ1-1, is DAGVTQSPTHLIKTRGQQVTLRCSPISGHKSVSWYQQVLGQGPQFIFQYYEKEERGRGNFPDRFSARQFPNYSSELNVNALLLGDSALYLCASSPTGNTEAFFGQGTRLTVV.

The chain couples TRBV6-5 to TRBJ2-3, with D tentatively TRBD1 or TRBD2 (6 bases each). V shed 5 bases and J shed 4 bases, with 13 bases lying between them. The germline V gene has CDR1 MNHEY and CDR2 SVGAGI. This CDR3 contains 14 residues. The CDR3 region has the DNA TGTGCCAGCAGTAGGGGGGCGGTATCAGATACGCAGTATTTT. Translating it yields CASSRGAVSDTQYF.

Here the CDR3 reads CASSESSGPKGSEQFF. The CDR3 DNA reads as TGCGCCAGCAGTGAGTCGTCGGGACCTAAGGGGTCTGAGCAGTTCTTC. The J gene is TRBJ2-1, the V gene TRBV10-1; D is tentatively TRBD1 or TRBD2 (5 bases each). This CDR3 region has 16 residues. The ends were cut back, 0 bases at V and 9 bases at J, with 18 bases in the middle. CDR1 is WNHNN and CDR2 is SYGVQD in the germline V gene (reference sequence).

The chain joins TRBV30 to TRBJ1-2; 9 bases fit TRBD1. V lost 7 bases to trimming and J lost 7 bases; unmatched junction nucleotides: 16. The CDR3 extends over 15 amino acids. Per the germline V gene, CDR1 is GTSNPN and CDR2 is SVGIG (reference sequence). The CDR3 DNA follows: TGTGCCTCACAGACAGGGGGATCCCCCAATGCTGGCTACACCTTC. It encodes CASQTGGSPNAGYTF.

The chain has TRBV20-1 and TRBJ2-5; D not resolved. This CDR3 has 10 amino acids. V shed 2 bases and J shed 5 bases, with 3 bases lying between them. Germline V gene data show CDR1 as DFQATT and CDR2 as SNEGSKA (reference sequence). The CDR3 is CSARSETQYF. The CDR3 DNA is TGCAGTGCTAGATCGGAGACCCAGTACTTC.

The chain combines TRBV2 with TRBJ1-3; tentative D call: TRBD1 (6 bases). This CDR3 is 15 amino acids long. The V gene lost 4 bases and the J gene lost 0 bases, with 10 bases spanning the gap. Germline CDR1 SNHLY, CDR2 FYNNEI. CDR3: CASSVRQASGNTIYF. CDR3 coding DNA: TGTGCCAGCAGTGTGCGACAGGCCTCTGGAAACACCATATATTTT.

The sample holds one count of this clone. V gene TRBV10-2 combines with J gene TRBJ2-4; D unresolved. CDR1 WSHSY and CDR2 SAAADI come from the germline V gene. V dropped 2 bases and J dropped 2 bases, with 10 bases sitting between them. The CDR3 consists of 15 residues. CDR3 sequence (DNA): TGCGCCAGCAGTGAGCTGACTGCCCCCAAAAACATTCAGTACTTC. This encodes CASSELTAPKNIQYF.

This chain joins TRBV27 and TRBJ1-3; D not resolved. V was trimmed by 1 base and J by 0 bases, leaving 10 bases between them. Looked up from germline, CDR1 is MNHEY and CDR2 is SMNVEV (reference sequence). The CDR3 has 16 residues. CDR3 coding DNA: TGTGCCAGCAGTTTATTCCCTATCGGCTCTGGAAACACCATATATTTT. Its translation: CASSLFPIGSGNTIYF.

The genes are TRBV2 and TRBJ2-3, with TRBD2 as a possible D gene (6 bases). Germline-derived CDR1 and CDR2 are SNHLY and FYNNEI. There are 17 residues in the CDR3. V shed 8 bases and J shed 2 bases, with 23 bases lying between them. The CDR3 DNA reads TGTGCCAGCGGCGAGGACAACGAGGACTACTTCACAGATACGCAGTATTTT. Translation gives CASGEDNEDYFTDTQYF. Complete variable domain (other parts from reference TRBV2 and TRBJ2-3): EPEVTQTPSHQVTQMGQEVILRCVPISNHLYFYWYRQILGQKVEFLVSFYNNEISEKSEIFDDQFSVERPDGSNFTLKIRSTKLEDSAMYFCASGEDNEDYFTDTQYFGPGTRLTVL.

The chain carries TRBV6-5 and TRBJ2-7, with TRBD1 identical over 9 bases. V lost 5 bases, J lost 2 bases, and 1 base stayed unmatched. This CDR3 region has 13 residues. Germline V lookup: CDR1 MNHEY, CDR2 SVGAGI. The DNA of the CDR3 is TGTGCCAGCAGTGGGACAGGGACCTACGAGCAGTACTTC. Translating it yields CASSGTGTYEQYF.

The chain couples TRBV28 to TRBJ1-5; tentatively, D is TRBD1 (5 bases). The V gene lost 7 bases and the J gene lost 2 bases, with 12 bases spanning the gap. This CDR3 contains 14 residues. Germline V gene sequence: CDR1 MDHEN, CDR2 SYDVKM. CDR3 sequence reads: CASIQAGGNQPQHF. CDR3 in DNA: TGTGCCAGCATCCAAGCGGGGGGCAATCAGCCCCAGCATTTT.

The chain couples TRBV30 to TRBJ2-1; TRBD2 aligns across 16 bases. The ends lost 3 bases at V and 12 bases at J; junction bases unmatched: 5. Per germline, CDR1 GTSNPN and CDR2 SVGIG (reference sequence). The CDR3 has 14 residues. The CDR3 sequence: CAWSPGLAGGRQFF. The CDR3 DNA reads TGTGCCTGGAGCCCGGGACTAGCGGGGGGGAGGCAGTTCTTC.

This chain links TRBV4-3 with TRBJ1-2; D gene unclear. In germline, CDR1 is LGHNA, CDR2 YSLEER. CDR3 length equals 15 residues. Trimming took off 0 bases at V and 2 bases at J, with 10 bases between the two ends. The CDR3 coding sequence is TGCGCCAGCAGCCAAGACCTGGCCCGAAACTATGGCTACACCTTC. This encodes CASSQDLARNYGYTF.

The chain employs TRBV2 and TRBJ2-2; no clear D gene. The CDR3 runs 14 residues. Trimming removed 6 bases from V and 2 bases from J, with 10 bases in between. CDR1 is SNHLY and CDR2 is FYNNEI in the germline V gene. The CDR3 reads CASRTDSNTGELFF. The DNA for the CDR3 is TGTGCCAGCAGGACCGACTCAAACACCGGGGAGCTGTTTTTT.

For this clone: At one end the junction does not follow the germline gene, possibly because of a read error. The V and J genes are TRBV5-1 and TRBJ2-5; 9 bases are a match to TRBD1. This CDR3 contains 13 residues. CDR1 is SGHRS, CDR2 YFSETQ, per germline. This chain's CDR3 is CASSLGQGQTQYF. In DNA, the CDR3 is TGCGCCAGCAGTTTGGGACAGGGACAGACCCAGTACTTC. Complete variable domain (other parts from reference TRBV5-1 and TRBJ2-5): KAGVTQTPRYLIKTRGQQVTLSCSPISGHRSVSWYQQTPGQGLQFLFEYFSETQRNKGNFPGRFSGRQFSNSRSEMNVSTLELGDSALYLCASSLGQGQTQYFGPGTRLLVL.

This clone was observed a few times. This chain links TRBV10-1 with TRBJ2-2; perhaps TRBD2 as D (6 bases). The length of the CDR3 is 14 residues. Trimming took 7 bases from V and 4 from J, leaving 13 bases between them. Germline V gives CDR1 WNHNN, CDR2 SYGVQD (reference sequence). DNA of the CDR3: TGCGCCAGCAAATCCGGGAGTACCACCGGGGAGCTGTTTTTT. Translated: CASKSGSTTGELFF.

By frequency in the sample, this clone is hyperexpanded (1% or more). Different DNA sequences within this sample yield the same CDR3. The CDR3 here is CASSSRWQETQYF. CDR3 in DNA: TGTGCCAGCAGTTCTCGGTGGCAAGAGACCCAGTACTTC. The chain recombines TRBV27 with TRBJ2-5, with D hard to call. This CDR3 comprises 13 residues. CDR1 and CDR2 (germline): MNHEY, SMNVEV (reference sequence). The V and J ends lost 4 bases and 2 bases respectively, with 8 bases between them.

This chain joins TRBV6-4 and TRBJ1-4; D remains ambiguous. V lost 4 bases to trimming and J lost 4 bases, with 7 bases between them. The CDR3 consists of 13 residues. Germline V gene sequence: CDR1 MRHNA, CDR2 SNTAGT. CDR3 sequence: CASSVNNNEKLFF. In DNA form, the CDR3 reads TGTGCCAGCAGTGTAAACAATAATGAAAAACTGTTTTTT.

The rearrangement joins TRBV4-1 to TRBJ1-2; the D is unclear. V lost 2 bases and J 3 bases, leaving 13 bases between the germline ends. CDR3 length: 15 residues. Germline CDR1 reads MGHRA; CDR2 reads YSYEKL. In nucleotides, the CDR3 is TGCGCCAGCAGCCAAACCGGGTCCGGGGACTATGGCTACACCTTC. Translation gives CASSQTGSGDYGYTF.

CDR3: CASSSSGRAENEQFF. The CDR3 DNA reads as TGTGCCAGCAGCTCTAGCGGGAGGGCCGAGAATGAGCAGTTCTTC. The chain uses TRBV7-9 and TRBJ2-1; 12 positions match TRBD2. The germline CDR1 and CDR2 sequences are SEHNR and FQNEAQ (reference sequence). The CDR3 totals 15 residues. V shed 4 bases and J 7 bases; nucleotides not matched to a gene: 5. Together with reference TRBV7-9 and TRBJ2-1, the CDR3 gives the full variable domain: DTGVSQNPRHKITKRGQNVTFRCDPISEHNRLYWYRQTLGQGPEFLTYFQNEAQLEKSRLLSDRFSAERPKGSFSTLEIQRTEQGDSAMYLCASSSSGRAENEQFFGPGTRLTVL.